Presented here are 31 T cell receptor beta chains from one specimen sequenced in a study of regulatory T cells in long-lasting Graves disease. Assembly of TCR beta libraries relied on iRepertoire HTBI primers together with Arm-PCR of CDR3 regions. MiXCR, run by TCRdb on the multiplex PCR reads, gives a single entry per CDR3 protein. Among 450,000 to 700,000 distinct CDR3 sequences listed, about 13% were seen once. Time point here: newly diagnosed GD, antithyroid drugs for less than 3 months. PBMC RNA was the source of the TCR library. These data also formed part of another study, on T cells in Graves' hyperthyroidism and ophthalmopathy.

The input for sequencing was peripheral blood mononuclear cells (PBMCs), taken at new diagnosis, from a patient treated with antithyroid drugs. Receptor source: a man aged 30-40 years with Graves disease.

The DNA of the CDR3 is TGTGCCAGTAGTACCTCGTGGATGTACACCTTC. This sequence encodes CASSTSWMYTF. The chain is built from TRBV19 and TRBJ1-2; D not certain. The CDR3 extends over 11 amino acids. V gave up 4 bases and J gave up 11 bases, with 11 bases separating them. Germline V gene data show CDR1 as LNHDA and CDR2 as SQIVND (reference sequence). Supplemented by reference TRBV19 and TRBJ1-2, the full variable domain reads DGGITQSPKYLFRKEGQNVTLSCEQNLNHDAMYWYRQDPGQGLRLIYYSQIVNDFQKGDIAEGYSVSREKKESFPLTVTSAQKNPTAFYLCASSTSWMYTFGSGTRLTVV.

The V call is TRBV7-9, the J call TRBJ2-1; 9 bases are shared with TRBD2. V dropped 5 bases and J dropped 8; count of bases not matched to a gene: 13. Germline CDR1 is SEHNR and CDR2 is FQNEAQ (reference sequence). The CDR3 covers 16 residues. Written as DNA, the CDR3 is TGTGCCAGCAGCCCACCCGGGACTAGCTGGGTGGATGAGCAGTTCTTC. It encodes CASSPPGTSWVDEQFF.

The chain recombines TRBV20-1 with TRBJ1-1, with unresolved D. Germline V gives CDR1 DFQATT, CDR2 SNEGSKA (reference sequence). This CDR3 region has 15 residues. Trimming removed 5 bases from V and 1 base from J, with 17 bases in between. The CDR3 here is CSAPTRLARNTEAFF. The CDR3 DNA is TGCAGTGCTCCAACGAGGCTGGCAAGGAACACTGAAGCTTTCTTT.

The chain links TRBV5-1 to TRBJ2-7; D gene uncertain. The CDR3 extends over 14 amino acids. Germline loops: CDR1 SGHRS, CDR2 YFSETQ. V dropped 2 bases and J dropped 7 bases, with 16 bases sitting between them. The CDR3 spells CASSFGDDPGEQYF. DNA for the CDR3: TGCGCCAGCAGCTTCGGAGATGATCCGGGTGAGCAGTACTTC.

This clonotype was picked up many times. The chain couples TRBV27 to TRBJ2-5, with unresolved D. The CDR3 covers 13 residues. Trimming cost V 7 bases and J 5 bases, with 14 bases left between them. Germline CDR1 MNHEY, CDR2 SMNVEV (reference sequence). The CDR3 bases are TGTGCCAGCACCGACTCTGGCACTGAGACCCAGTACTTC. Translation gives CASTDSGTETQYF.

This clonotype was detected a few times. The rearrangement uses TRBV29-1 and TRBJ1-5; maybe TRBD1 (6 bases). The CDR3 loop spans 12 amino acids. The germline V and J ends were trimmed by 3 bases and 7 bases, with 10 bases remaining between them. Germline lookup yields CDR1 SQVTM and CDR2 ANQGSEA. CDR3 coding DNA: TGCAGCGTTGACCGGGGGCGGCAGCCCCAGCATTTT. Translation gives CSVDRGRQPQHF.

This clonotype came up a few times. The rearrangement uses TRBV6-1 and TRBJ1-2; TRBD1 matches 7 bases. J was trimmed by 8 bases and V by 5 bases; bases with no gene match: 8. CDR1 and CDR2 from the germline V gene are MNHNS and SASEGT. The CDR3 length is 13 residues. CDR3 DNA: TGTGCCAGCAGTACTGAGGGGGCAGAGGGCTACACCTTC. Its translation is CASSTEGAEGYTF.

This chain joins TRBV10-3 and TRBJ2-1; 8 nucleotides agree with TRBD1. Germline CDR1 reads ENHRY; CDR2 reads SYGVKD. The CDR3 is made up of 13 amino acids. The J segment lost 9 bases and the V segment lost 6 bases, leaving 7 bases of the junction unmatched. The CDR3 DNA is TGTGCCATCAGCGGGACAGGAGACGCTGAGCAGTTCTTC. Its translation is CAISGTGDAEQFF.

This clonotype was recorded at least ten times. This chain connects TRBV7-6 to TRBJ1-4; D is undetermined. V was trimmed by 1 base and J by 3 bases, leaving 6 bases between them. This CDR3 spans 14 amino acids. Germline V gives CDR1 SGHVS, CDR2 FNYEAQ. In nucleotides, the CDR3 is TGTGCCAGCAGCTTAGGCGGGGCTAATGAAAAACTGTTTTTT. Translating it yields CASSLGGANEKLFF.

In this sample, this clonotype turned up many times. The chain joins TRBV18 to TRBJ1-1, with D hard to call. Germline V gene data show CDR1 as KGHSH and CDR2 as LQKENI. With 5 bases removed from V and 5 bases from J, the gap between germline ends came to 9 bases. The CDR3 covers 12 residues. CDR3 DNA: TGTGCCAGCTCAAATCGGATAACTGAAGCTTTCTTT. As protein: CASSNRITEAFF.

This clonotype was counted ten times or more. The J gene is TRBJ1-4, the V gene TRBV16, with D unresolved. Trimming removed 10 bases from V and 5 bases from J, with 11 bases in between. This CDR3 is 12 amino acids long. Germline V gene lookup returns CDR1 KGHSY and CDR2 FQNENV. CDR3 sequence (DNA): TGTGCCACCGGACGGTCGAATGAAAAACTGTTTTTT. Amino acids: CATGRSNEKLFF.

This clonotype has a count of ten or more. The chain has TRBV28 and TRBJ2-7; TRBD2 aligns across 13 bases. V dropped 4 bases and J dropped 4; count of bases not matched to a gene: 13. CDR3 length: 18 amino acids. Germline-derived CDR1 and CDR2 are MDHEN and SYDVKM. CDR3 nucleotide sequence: TGTGCCAGCAGTTGGGGGACTAGCGGGATCGACTCCCTTTACGAGCAGTACTTC. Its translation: CASSWGTSGIDSLYEQYF.

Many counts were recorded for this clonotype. The CDR3 here is CASSADSQGNQPQHF. The DNA for the CDR3 is TGTGCCAGCAGTGCTGATTCTCAGGGCAATCAGCCCCAGCATTTT. V usage is TRBV2 and J usage is TRBJ1-5; D remains ambiguous. The CDR3 length is 15 residues. CDR1 is SNHLY and CDR2 is FYNNEI in the germline V gene. With 4 bases removed from V and 2 bases from J, the gap between germline ends came to 12 bases.

The chain's CDR3 is CSVWDPLGAGNTIYF. CDR3 coding DNA: TGCAGCGTTTGGGACCCCCTGGGGGCTGGAAACACCATATATTTT. The chain couples TRBV29-1 to TRBJ1-3, with D possibly being TRBD1 (5 bases). This CDR3 contains 15 residues. Germline lookup yields CDR1 SQVTM and CDR2 ANQGSEA. With 5 bases removed from V and 2 bases from J, the gap between germline ends came to 16 bases.

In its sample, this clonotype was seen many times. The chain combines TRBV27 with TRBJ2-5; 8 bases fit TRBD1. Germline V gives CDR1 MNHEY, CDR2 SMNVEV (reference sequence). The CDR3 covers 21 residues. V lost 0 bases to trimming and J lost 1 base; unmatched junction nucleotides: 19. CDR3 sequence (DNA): TGTGCCAGCAGTTTATCTCCCGGCGGACAGGGAAAATCATCACTCCAAGAGACCCAGTACTTC. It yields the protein CASSLSPGGQGKSSLQETQYF.

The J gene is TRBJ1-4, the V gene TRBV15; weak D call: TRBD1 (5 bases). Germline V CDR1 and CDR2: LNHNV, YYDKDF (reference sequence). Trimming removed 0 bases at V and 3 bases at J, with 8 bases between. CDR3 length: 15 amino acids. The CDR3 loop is CATSRDRASNEKLFF. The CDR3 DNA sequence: TGTGCCACCAGCAGAGACAGGGCCTCTAATGAAAAACTGTTTTTT.

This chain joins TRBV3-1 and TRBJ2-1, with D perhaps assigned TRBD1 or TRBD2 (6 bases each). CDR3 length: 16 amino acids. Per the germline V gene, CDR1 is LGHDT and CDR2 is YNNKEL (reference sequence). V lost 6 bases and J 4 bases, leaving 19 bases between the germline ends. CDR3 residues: CASSHRVSGGYNEQFF. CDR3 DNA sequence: TGTGCCAGCAGTCACAGGGTTAGCGGAGGTTACAATGAGCAGTTCTTC.

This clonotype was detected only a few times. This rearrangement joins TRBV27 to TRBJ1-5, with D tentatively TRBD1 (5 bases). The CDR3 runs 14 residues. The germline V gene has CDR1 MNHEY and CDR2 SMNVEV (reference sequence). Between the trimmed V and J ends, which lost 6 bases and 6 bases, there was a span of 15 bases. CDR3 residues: CASSSQGRGQPQHF. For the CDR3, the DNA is TGTGCCAGCAGCTCGCAGGGTCGGGGTCAGCCCCAGCATTTT.

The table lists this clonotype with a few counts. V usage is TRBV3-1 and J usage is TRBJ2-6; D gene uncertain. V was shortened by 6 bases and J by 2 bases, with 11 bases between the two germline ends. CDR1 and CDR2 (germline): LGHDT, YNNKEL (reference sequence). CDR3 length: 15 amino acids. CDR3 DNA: TGTGCCAGCAGGGTAAAAGGGCCTGGGGCCAACGTCCTGACTTTC. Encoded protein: CASRVKGPGANVLTF.

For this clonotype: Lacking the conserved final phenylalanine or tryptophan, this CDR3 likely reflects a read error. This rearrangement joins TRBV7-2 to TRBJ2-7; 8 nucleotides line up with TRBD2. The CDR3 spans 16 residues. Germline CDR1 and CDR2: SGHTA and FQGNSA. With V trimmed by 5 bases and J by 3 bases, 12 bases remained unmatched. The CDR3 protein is CASSQWSGLGVYEQYS. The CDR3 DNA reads TGTGCCAGCAGCCAATGGTCGGGACTAGGTGTCTACGAGCAGTACTCC.

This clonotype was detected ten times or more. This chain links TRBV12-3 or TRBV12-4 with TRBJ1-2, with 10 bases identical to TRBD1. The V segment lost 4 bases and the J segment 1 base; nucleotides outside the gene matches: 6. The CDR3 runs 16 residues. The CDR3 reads CASSSPGQGINYGYTF. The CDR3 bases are TGTGCCAGCAGTTCACCGGGACAGGGGATTAACTATGGCTACACCTTC.

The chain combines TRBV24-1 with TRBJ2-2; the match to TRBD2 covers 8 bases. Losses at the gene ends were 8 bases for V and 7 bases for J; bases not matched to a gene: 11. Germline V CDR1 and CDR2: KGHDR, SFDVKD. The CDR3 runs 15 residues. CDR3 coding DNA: TGTGCCACCACGGACCCGACTAGCGTTGGCGGGGAGCTGTTTTTT. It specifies CATTDPTSVGGELFF.

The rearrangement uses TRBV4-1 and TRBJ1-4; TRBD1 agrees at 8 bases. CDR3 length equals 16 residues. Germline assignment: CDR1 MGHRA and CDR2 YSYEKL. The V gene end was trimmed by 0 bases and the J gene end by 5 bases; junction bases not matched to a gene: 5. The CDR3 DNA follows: TGCGCCAGCAGCCAAGATCAGGGGGCCGGGAATGAAAAACTGTTTTTT. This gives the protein CASSQDQGAGNEKLFF.

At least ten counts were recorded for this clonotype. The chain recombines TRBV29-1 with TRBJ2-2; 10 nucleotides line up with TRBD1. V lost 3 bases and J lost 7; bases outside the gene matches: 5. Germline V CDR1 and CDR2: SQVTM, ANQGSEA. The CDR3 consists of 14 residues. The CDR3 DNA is TGCAGCGTTGACGGGACAGGGGTTAGCGGGGAGCTGTTTTTT. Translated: CSVDGTGVSGELFF.

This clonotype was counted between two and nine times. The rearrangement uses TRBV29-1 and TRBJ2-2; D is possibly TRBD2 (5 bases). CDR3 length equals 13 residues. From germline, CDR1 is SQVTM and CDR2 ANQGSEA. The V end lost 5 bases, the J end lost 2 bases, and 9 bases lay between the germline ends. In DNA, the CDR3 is TGCAGCGTTTCCCGGGGAAACACCGGGGAGCTGTTTTTT. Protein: CSVSRGNTGELFF.

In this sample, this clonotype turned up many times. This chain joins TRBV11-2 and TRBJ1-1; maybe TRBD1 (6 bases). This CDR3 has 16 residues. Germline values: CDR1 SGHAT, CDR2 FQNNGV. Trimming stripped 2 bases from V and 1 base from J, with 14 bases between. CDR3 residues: CASSLMFGGANTEAFF. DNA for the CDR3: TGTGCCAGCAGCTTAATGTTCGGGGGGGCGAACACTGAAGCTTTCTTT.

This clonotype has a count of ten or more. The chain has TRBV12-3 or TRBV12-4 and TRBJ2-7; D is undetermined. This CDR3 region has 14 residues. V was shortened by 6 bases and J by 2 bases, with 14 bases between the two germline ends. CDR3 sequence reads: CASSPTAAAYEQYF. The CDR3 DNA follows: TGTGCCAGCAGCCCAACGGCGGCAGCCTACGAGCAGTACTTC.

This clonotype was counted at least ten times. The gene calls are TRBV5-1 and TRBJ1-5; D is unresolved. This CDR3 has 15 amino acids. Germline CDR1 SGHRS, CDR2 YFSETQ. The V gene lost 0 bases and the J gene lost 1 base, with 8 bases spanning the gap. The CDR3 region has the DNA TGCGCCAGCAGCTTGGGGGTCCACAGCAATCAGCCCCAGCATTTT. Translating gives CASSLGVHSNQPQHF.

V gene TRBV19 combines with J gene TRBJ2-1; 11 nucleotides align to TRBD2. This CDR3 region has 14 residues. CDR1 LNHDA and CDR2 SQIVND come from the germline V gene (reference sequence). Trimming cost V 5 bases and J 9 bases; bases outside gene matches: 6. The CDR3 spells CASSVLAGVGEQFF. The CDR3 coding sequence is TGTGCCAGTAGTGTACTAGCGGGAGTTGGTGAGCAGTTCTTC.

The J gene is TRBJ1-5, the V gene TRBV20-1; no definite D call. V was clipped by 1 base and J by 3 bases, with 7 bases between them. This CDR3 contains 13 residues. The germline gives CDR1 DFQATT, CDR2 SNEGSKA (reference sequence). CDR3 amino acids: CSARVNNNQPQHF. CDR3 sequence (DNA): TGCAGTGCTAGAGTAAACAACAATCAGCCCCAGCATTTT.

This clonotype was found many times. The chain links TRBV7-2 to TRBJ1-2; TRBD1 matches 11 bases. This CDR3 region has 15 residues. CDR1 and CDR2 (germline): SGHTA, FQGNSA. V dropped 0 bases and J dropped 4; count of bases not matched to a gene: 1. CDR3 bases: TGTGCCAGCAGCTTAGCCGGGACAGGGGGCTATGGCTACACCTTC. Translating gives CASSLAGTGGYGYTF.